Below are 20 T cell receptor beta chains sequenced from a single sample in a study of cytomegalovirus exposure and HLA in healthy donors. Primers for the PCR totalled 60 Vbeta and 13 Jbeta. Assay: immunoSEQ multiplex PCR; the TCRdb copy retains only in-frame clones and omits some. Here the sample spans about 70,000 clones, around 68% being singletons. The sample taken for sequencing was PBMCs. The receptors stem from a man aged 35 to 55 in good health and CMV-seropositive.

On this clone itself: An end of the junction differs from the germline gene, which may be a read error. The rearrangement joins TRBV7-2 to TRBJ2-7; D is unclear. CDR3 length: 12 amino acids. Germline-derived CDR1 and CDR2 are SGHTA and FQGNSA. The DNA of the CDR3 is TGTGCCAGCAGCCTCCAGACACTCTCGTTGTTCTTC. Its translation is CASSLQTLSLFF.

As for this clone: Relative to the germline gene, one junction end is altered; a read error may explain this. V gene TRBV7-9 combines with J gene TRBJ2-3; D is unresolved. Germline V gene data show CDR1 as SEHNR and CDR2 as FQNEAQ (reference sequence). This CDR3 has 11 residues. The CDR3 nucleotides are TGTTCCAGCTACTCTACAGATACGCAGTATTTT. Protein sequence: CSSYSTDTQYF.

V is TRBV7-2 and J is TRBJ1-1; possible D gene TRBD1, 5 bases. The CDR3 loop spans 13 amino acids. The germline gives CDR1 SGHTA, CDR2 FQGNSA. Between the trimmed V and J ends, which lost 0 bases and 6 bases, there was a span of 8 bases. The CDR3 nucleotides read TGTGCCAGCAGCTTAGCACAGGCACCTGAAGCTTTCTTT. Translating gives CASSLAQAPEAFF.

This clone was picked up a small number of times. The chain carries TRBV7-9 and TRBJ2-7; the D gene is possibly TRBD2 (7 bases). This CDR3 is built from 14 residues. The germline CDR1 and CDR2 sequences are SEHNR and FQNEAQ (reference sequence). V lost 5 bases and J 4 bases, leaving 15 bases between the germline ends. The CDR3 sequence is CASSLGRGQYEQYF. The CDR3 DNA sequence: TGTGCCAGCAGCCTGGGGCGGGGGCAGTACGAGCAGTACTTC.

The chain joins TRBV7-9 to TRBJ1-4; a possible D gene is TRBD1 (5 bases). V lost 5 bases to trimming and J lost 5 bases, with 12 bases between them. The CDR3 loop spans 14 amino acids. Germline-derived CDR1 and CDR2 are SEHNR and FQNEAQ (reference sequence). The CDR3 sequence: CASSPWGGNEKLFF. The CDR3 bases are TGTGCCAGCAGCCCCTGGGGGGGGAATGAAAAACTGTTTTTT.

The chain joins TRBV5-8 to TRBJ2-3, with 9 bases fitting TRBD1. Per germline, CDR1 SGHTS and CDR2 YDEGEE. This CDR3 is 15 amino acids long. V lost 4 bases and J lost 1; bases outside the gene matches: 4. CDR3 sequence (DNA): TGTGCCAGCAGCGTGGGACAGGGAGGCACAGATACGCAGTATTTT. Protein sequence: CASSVGQGGTDTQYF.

This chain uses TRBV5-1 with TRBJ2-7; 9 positions match TRBD1. The V gene end was trimmed by 3 bases and the J gene end by 7 bases; junction bases not matched to a gene: 11. The CDR3 consists of 15 residues. Germline CDR1 reads SGHRS; CDR2 reads YFSETQ. Here the CDR3 DNA reads TGCGCCAGCAGCTCCCTCGTGGACAGGGGCGGTGAGCAGTACTTC. Protein product: CASSSLVDRGGEQYF.

CDR3 residues: CASSYSGGAFEQFF. In DNA form, the CDR3 reads TGTGCCAGCAGCTATAGCGGGGGGGCTTTTGAGCAGTTCTTC. The genes are TRBV5-8 and TRBJ2-1, with TRBD2 matching 11 bases. Germline assignment: CDR1 SGHTS and CDR2 YDEGEE. V lost 3 bases, J lost 9 bases, and 5 bases stayed unmatched. This CDR3 spans 14 amino acids.

CDR3 residues: CASSLAGQYNEQFF. The CDR3 nucleotides read TGTGCCAGCAGCTTAGCGGGACAGTACAATGAGCAGTTCTTC. V gene TRBV7-3 combines with J gene TRBJ2-1, with D perhaps matching TRBD1 (7 bases). CDR1 and CDR2 from the germline V gene are SGHTA and FQGTGA. Deletions cut 2 bases from V and 4 bases from J, with 9 bases between. This CDR3 comprises 14 residues.

The rearrangement links TRBV30 to TRBJ1-1; D call uncertain. The CDR3 covers 13 residues. Germline CDR1 and CDR2: GTSNPN and SVGIG (reference sequence). V lost 5 bases to trimming and J lost 3 bases, with 13 bases between them. This chain's CDR3 is CAWGLREDTEAFF. In nucleotides, the CDR3 is TGTGCCTGGGGATTGAGGGAGGACACTGAAGCTTTCTTT.

Of note for this clone: At one boundary the junction diverges from the germline segment, which might be a read error. The chain recombines TRBV7-2 with TRBJ2-3; a possible D gene is TRBD1 (6 bases). CDR1 and CDR2 from the germline V gene are SGHTA and FQGNSA. The CDR3 totals 15 residues. The CDR3 DNA reads as TGTGCCAGCAGCCCTCCTACGGGTAGGACAGATGCGCAGTATTTT. It translates to CASSPPTGRTDAQYF.

V is TRBV7-2 and J is TRBJ2-1, with a tentative D call TRBD1 (6 bases). CDR1 and CDR2 from the germline V gene are SGHTA and FQGNSA. V was cut by 5 bases and J by 2 bases, with 13 bases left in between. CDR3 length: 15 residues. DNA of the CDR3: TGTGCCAGCAGCACAGGACAGACCCCCTACAATGAGCAGTTCTTC. Translating it yields CASSTGQTPYNEQFF.

This clone was seen more than once but under ten times. The V call is TRBV5-1, the J call TRBJ2-7; TRBD2 agrees at 10 bases. Germline CDR1 is SGHRS and CDR2 is YFSETQ. V trimming: 4 bases; J trimming: 5 bases; junction bases outside the gene matches: 18. The CDR3 contains 18 residues. The chain's CDR3 is CASSPTGTSDFWGDEQYF. Written as DNA, the CDR3 is TGCGCCAGCAGCCCGACCGGGACTAGCGACTTCTGGGGGGACGAGCAGTACTTC.

This chain connects TRBV29-1 to TRBJ1-3; D is ambiguous. The germline gives CDR1 SQVTM, CDR2 ANQGSEA. The CDR3 spans 9 residues. The V gene lost 4 bases and the J gene lost 10 bases, with 5 bases spanning the gap. CDR3 region: CSVVMTIYF. The DNA of the CDR3 is TGCAGCGTTGTAATGACCATATATTTT.

V and J are TRBV7-9 and TRBJ2-7, with TRBD1 matching over 10 bases. This CDR3 has 17 amino acids. V was clipped by 4 bases and J by 5 bases; unmatched bases: 14. Germline V gene lookup returns CDR1 SEHNR and CDR2 FQNEAQ (reference sequence). DNA of the CDR3: TGTGCCAGCAGCTACCCCCCAACCGGGACAGGGGTCCACGAGCAGTACTTC. Translation: CASSYPPTGTGVHEQYF.

This chain connects TRBV5-1 to TRBJ2-1, with a weak D call TRBD2 (5 bases). The CDR3 loop spans 13 amino acids. V lost 0 bases and J 6 bases, leaving 7 bases between the germline ends. CDR1 and CDR2 from the germline V gene are SGHRS and YFSETQ. The CDR3 sequence: CASSLDRGNEQFF. The CDR3 DNA is TGCGCCAGCAGCTTGGATCGGGGCAATGAGCAGTTCTTC. Full variable domain (missing parts from reference TRBV5-1 and TRBJ2-1): KAGVTQTPRYLIKTRGQQVTLSCSPISGHRSVSWYQQTPGQGLQFLFEYFSETQRNKGNFPGRFSGRQFSNSRSEMNVSTLELGDSALYLCASSLDRGNEQFFGPGTRLTVL.

The chain is built from TRBV7-9 and TRBJ1-2, with D perhaps matching TRBD1 (5 bases). Trimming shortened V by 5 bases and J by 6 bases, and 13 bases separated the two germline ends. Looked up from germline, CDR1 is SEHNR and CDR2 is FQNEAQ (reference sequence). The CDR3 spans 13 residues. CDR3 amino acids: CASSPRQFDGYTF. In nucleotides, the CDR3 is TGTGCCAGCAGCCCGAGACAGTTCGATGGCTACACCTTC.

This chain links TRBV4-3 with TRBJ2-4; 7 bases agree with TRBD1. Germline CDR1 and CDR2: LGHNA and YSLEER. The CDR3 is 13 residues long. The junction had 9 bases not matched to a gene; V was cut back by 3 bases and J by 13 bases. CDR3 coding DNA: TGCGCCAGCAGCCACCGACAGGGCGAGAGGCAGTACTTC. This translates into CASSHRQGERQYF.

This clone was recorded once. The sample has other DNA sequences that encode this CDR3 too. V usage is TRBV6-6 and J usage is TRBJ1-1; D is ambiguous. V lost 0 bases and J 7 bases, leaving 6 bases between the germline ends. Germline V gene lookup returns CDR1 MNHNY and CDR2 SVGAGI (reference sequence). This CDR3 spans 12 amino acids. The CDR3 sequence: CASSYSESEAFF. As DNA, the CDR3 is TGTGCCAGCAGTTACTCGGAGAGTGAAGCTTTCTTT.

Within the sample, this clone is medium-sized (0.01 to 0.1%). V gene TRBV2 combines with J gene TRBJ2-7, with D possibly matching TRBD1 (6 bases). This CDR3 has 12 residues. Trimming took 4 bases from V and 6 from J, leaving 10 bases between them. The germline CDR1 and CDR2 sequences are SNHLY and FYNNEI. This chain's CDR3 is CASSAGAREQYF. The CDR3 DNA is TGTGCCAGCAGTGCAGGGGCGCGCGAGCAGTACTTC. Together with reference TRBV2 and TRBJ2-7, the CDR3 gives the full variable domain: EPEVTQTPSHQVTQMGQEVILRCVPISNHLYFYWYRQILGQKVEFLVSFYNNEISEKSEIFDDQFSVERPDGSNFTLKIRSTKLEDSAMYFCASSAGAREQYFGPGTRLTVT.